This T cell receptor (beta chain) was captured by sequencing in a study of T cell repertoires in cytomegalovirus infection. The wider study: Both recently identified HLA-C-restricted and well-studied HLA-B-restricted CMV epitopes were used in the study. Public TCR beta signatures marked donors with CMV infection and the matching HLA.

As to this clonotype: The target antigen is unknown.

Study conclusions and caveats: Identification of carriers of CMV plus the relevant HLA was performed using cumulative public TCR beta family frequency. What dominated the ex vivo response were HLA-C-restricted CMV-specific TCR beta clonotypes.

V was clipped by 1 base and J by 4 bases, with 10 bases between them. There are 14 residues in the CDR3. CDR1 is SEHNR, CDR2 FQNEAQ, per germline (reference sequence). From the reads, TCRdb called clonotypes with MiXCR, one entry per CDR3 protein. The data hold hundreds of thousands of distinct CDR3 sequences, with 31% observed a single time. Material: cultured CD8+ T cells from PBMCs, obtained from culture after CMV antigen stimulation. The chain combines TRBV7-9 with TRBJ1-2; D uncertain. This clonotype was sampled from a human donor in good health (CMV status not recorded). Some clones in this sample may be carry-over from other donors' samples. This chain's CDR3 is CASSLEGRLYGYTF. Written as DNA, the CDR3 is TGTGCCAGCAGCTTAGAAGGCAGACTCTATGGCTACACCTTC.